This note documents a single TCR beta chain sequence. The antigen remains unidentified. TCRdb's copy holds only in-frame clones and misses some; the assay was immunoSEQ multiplex PCR. The data contain some 200,000 clones, over 80% of them singletons. This specimen belongs to a study of cytomegalovirus exposure and HLA in healthy donors. The study, taken as a whole, reports: Investigators reported around 150 TCR beta chains as tied to cytomegalovirus.

This CDR3 spans 16 amino acids. The V gene end was trimmed by 5 bases and the J gene end by 6 bases; junction bases not matched to a gene: 11. CDR1 is LNHNV and CDR2 is YYDKDF in the germline V gene (reference sequence). This chain connects TRBV15 to TRBJ2-1, with 9 bases aligning to TRBD2. The clonotype comes from a woman aged 18-29 years in good health and CMV-seronegative. Sequencing was performed on PBMCs. The CDR3 spells CATSLSGLAGINEQFF. CDR3 sequence (DNA): TGTGCCACCAGCTTATCGGGGCTAGCGGGGATCAATGAGCAGTTCTTC.